These 3 T cell receptor beta chains originate from one sample sequenced in a study of T cells in Graves' hyperthyroidism and ophthalmopathy (dated by TCRdb to between 2019 and 2020). Library preparation used multiplex PCR. Instrument on record: Illumina HiSeq 2000. The TCR beta CDR3 regions were amplified from RNA transcripts. The TCR CDR3 was subjected to a first round of RT-PCR using the HTBI primer set and the Qiagen OneStep RT-PCR kit. The raw public data were reprocessed by TCRdb itself: fastp quality trimming at Q25, MiXCR clonotype calling, in-frame beta chains only. CDR3 protein sequences are deduplicated, and each keeps its most common genes and DNA. The sample contains around 420,000 distinct CDR3 sequences, roughly 15% of them found a single time. About 5% of the sample rests with the top ten. Material: blood. These receptors all stem from a woman younger than 35 with Graves' hyperthyroidism.

The chain has TRBV29-1 and TRBJ1-2; D possibly corresponds to TRBD1 (6 bases). This CDR3 has 13 amino acids. V was cut by 6 bases and J by 1 base, with 12 bases left in between. Germline loops: CDR1 SQVTM, CDR2 ANQGSEA. The CDR3 here is CSVGGSYNYGYTF. CDR3 DNA sequence: TGCAGCGTGGGGGGCAGCTATAACTATGGCTACACCTTC.

The chain is built from TRBV20-1 and TRBJ2-2, with D possibly matching TRBD1 (5 bases). Germline V gene lookup returns CDR1 DFQATT and CDR2 SNEGSKA (reference sequence). CDR3 size: 16 residues. The V end lost 0 bases, the J end lost 0 bases, and 11 bases lay between the germline ends. CDR3 sequence: CSARDQGGPNTGELFF. The CDR3 nucleotides read TGCAGTGCTAGAGATCAGGGCGGACCGAACACCGGGGAGCTGTTTTTT.

This clonotype was seen repeatedly, ten times or more. This chain links TRBV16 with TRBJ2-7; TRBD2 matches 8 bases. V shed 6 bases and J 3 bases; nucleotides not matched to a gene: 10. The CDR3 is 15 amino acids. Germline V lookup: CDR1 KGHSY, CDR2 FQNENV. The CDR3 nucleotides are TGTGCCAGCAGTCCCCGGGGTCTAGCGGGCTACGAGCAGTACTTC. Residues: CASSPRGLAGYEQYF.